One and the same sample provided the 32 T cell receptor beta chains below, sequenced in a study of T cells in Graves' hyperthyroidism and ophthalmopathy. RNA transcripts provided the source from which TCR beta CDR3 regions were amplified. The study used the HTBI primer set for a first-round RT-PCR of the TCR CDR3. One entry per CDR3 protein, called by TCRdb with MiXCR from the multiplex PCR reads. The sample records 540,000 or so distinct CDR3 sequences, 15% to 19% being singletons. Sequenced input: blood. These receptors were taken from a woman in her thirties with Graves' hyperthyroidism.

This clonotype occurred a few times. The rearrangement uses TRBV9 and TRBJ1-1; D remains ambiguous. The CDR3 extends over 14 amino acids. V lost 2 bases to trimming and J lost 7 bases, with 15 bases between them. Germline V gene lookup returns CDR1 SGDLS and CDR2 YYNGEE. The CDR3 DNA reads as TGTGCCAGCAGCGTTGGGCCTCAAGACTATGAAGCTTTCTTT. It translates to CASSVGPQDYEAFF. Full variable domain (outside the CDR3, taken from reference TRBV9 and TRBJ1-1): DSGVTQTPKHLITATGQRVTLRCSPRSGDLSVYWYQQSLDQGLQFLIQYYNGEERAKGNILERFSAQQFPDLHSELNLSSLELGDSALYFCASSVGPQDYEAFFGQGTRLTVV.

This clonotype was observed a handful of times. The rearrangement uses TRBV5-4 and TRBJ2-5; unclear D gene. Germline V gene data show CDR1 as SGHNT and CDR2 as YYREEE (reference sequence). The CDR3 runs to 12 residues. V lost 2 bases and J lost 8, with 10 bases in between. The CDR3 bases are TGTGCCAGCAGCTTCCAGGCGCGAACCCAGTACTTC. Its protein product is CASSFQARTQYF.

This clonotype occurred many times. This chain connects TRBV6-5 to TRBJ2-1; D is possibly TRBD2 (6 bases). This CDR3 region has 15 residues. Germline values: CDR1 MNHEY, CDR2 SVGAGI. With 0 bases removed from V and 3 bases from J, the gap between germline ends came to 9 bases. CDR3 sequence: CASSYSGGDYNEQFF. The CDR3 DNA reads TGTGCCAGCAGTTACTCGGGAGGAGACTACAATGAGCAGTTCTTC.

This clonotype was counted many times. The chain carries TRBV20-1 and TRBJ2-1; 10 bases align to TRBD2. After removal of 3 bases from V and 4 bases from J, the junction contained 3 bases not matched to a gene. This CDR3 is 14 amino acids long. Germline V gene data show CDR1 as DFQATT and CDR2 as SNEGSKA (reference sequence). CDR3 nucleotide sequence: TGCAGTGCTAGTCCTAGCGGGAGTTACAATGAGCAGTTCTTC. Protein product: CSASPSGSYNEQFF.

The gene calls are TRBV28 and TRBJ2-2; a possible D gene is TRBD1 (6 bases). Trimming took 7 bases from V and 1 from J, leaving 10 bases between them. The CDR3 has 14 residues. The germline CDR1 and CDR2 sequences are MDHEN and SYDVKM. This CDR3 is CASTRGLNTGELFF. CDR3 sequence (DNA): TGTGCCAGCACCAGGGGCCTGAACACCGGGGAGCTGTTTTTT.

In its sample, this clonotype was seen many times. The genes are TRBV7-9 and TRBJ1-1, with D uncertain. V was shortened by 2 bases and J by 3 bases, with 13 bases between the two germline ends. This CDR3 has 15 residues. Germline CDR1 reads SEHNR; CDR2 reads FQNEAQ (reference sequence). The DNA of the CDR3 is TGTGCCAGCAGCTTACCCTTACCGGGAGACACTGAAGCTTTCTTT. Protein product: CASSLPLPGDTEAFF.

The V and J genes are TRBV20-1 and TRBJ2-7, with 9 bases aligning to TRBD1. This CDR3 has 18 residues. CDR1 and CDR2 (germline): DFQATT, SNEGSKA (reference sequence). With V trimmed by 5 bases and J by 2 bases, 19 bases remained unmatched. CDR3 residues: CSARRNRGRMTIAYEQYF. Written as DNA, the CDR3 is TGCAGTGCTCGTCGAAACAGGGGGCGTATGACAATTGCCTACGAGCAGTACTTC.

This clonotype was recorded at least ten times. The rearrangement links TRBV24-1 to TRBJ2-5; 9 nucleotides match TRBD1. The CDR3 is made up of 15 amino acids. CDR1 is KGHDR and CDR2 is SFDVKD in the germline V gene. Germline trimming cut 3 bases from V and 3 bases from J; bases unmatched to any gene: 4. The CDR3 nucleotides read TGTGCCACCAGTGATCACGGGACAGGGAAAGAGACCCAGTACTTC. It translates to CATSDHGTGKETQYF.

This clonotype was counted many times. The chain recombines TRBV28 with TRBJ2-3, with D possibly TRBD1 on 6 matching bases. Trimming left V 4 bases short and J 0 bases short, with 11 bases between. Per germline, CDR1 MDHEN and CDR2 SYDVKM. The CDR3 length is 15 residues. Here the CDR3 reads CASSYRQASTDTQYF. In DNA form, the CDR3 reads TGTGCCAGCAGTTACCGACAGGCGAGCACAGATACGCAGTATTTT.

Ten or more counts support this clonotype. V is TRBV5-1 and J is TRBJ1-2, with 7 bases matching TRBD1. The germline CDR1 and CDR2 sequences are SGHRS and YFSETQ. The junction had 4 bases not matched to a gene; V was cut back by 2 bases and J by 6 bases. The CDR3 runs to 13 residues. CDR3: CASSFAGGDGYTF. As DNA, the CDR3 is TGCGCCAGCAGCTTCGCAGGGGGAGATGGCTACACCTTC.

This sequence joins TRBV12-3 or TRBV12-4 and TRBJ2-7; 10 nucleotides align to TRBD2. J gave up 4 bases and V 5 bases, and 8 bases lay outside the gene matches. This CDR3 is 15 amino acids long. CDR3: CASSKGLALLYEQYF. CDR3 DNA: TGTGCCAGCAGTAAGGGACTAGCGCTTCTTTACGAGCAGTACTTC.

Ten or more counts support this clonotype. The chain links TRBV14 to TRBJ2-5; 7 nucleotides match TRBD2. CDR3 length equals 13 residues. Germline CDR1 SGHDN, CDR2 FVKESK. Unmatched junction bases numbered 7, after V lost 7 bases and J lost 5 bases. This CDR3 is CASTAAGAETQYF. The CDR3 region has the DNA TGTGCCAGCACCGCGGCGGGAGCGGAGACCCAGTACTTC.

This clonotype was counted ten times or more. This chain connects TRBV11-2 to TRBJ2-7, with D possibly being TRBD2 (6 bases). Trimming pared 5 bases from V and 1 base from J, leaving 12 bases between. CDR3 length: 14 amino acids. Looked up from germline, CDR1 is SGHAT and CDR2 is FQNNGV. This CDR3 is CASSVMGGSYEQYF. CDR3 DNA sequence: TGTGCCAGCAGCGTGATGGGGGGATCCTACGAGCAGTACTTC.

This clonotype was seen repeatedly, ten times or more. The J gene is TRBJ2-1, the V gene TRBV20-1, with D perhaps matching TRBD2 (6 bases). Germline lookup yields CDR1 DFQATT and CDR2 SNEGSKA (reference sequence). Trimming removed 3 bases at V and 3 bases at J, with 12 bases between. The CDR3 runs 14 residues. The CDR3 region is CSARSSVSYNEQFF. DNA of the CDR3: TGCAGTGCTAGGTCTAGCGTAAGCTACAATGAGCAGTTCTTC.

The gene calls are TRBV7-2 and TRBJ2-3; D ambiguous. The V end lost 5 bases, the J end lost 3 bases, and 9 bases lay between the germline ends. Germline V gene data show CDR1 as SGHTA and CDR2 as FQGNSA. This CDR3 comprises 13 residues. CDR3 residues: CASSPATTDTQYF. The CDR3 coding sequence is TGTGCCAGCAGCCCCGCGACGACAGATACGCAGTATTTT.

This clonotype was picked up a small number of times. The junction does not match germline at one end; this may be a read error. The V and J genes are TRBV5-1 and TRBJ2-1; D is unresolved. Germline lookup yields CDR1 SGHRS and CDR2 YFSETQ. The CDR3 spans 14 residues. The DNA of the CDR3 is TGCGCCAGCCAGCTCATAGCCGTCCGTCATGAGCAGCTCTTC. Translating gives CASQLIAVRHEQLF.

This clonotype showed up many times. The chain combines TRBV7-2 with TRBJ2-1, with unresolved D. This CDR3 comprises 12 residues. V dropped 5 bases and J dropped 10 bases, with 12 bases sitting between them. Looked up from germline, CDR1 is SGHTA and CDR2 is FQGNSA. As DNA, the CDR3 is TGTGCCAGCAGCACATCTTGGCTAGAGCAGTTCTTC. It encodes CASSTSWLEQFF.

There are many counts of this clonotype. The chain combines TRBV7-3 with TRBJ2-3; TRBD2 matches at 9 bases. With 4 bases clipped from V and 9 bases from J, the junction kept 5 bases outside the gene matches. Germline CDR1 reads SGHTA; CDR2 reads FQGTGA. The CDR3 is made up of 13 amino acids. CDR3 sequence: CASSSTTSGTQYF. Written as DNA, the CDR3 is TGTGCCAGCAGCTCCACGACTAGCGGAACGCAGTATTTT.

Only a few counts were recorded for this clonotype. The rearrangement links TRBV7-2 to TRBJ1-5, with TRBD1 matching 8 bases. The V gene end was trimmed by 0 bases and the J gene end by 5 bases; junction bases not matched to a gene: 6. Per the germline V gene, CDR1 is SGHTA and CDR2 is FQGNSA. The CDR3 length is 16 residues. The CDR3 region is CASSLAARGLDQPQHF. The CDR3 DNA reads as TGTGCCAGCAGCTTAGCTGCCAGGGGGCTGGATCAGCCCCAGCATTTT.

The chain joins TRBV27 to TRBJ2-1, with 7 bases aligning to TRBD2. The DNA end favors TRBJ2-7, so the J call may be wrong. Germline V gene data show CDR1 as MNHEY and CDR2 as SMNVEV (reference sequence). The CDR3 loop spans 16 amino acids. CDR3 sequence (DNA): TGTGCCAGCAGTTTATTCCCCAGCGGGACCATCAATGAGCAGTACTTC. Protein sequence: CASSLFPSGTINEQYF.

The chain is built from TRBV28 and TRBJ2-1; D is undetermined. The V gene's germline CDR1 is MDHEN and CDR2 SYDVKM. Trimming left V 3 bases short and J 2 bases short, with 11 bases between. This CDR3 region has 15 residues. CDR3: CASSFLVSTYNEQFF. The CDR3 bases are TGTGCCAGCAGTTTTTTGGTCTCTACCTACAATGAGCAGTTCTTC.

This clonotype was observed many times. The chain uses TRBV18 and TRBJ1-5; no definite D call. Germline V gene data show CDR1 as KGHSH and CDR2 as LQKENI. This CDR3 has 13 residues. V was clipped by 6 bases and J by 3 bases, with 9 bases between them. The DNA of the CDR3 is TGTGCCAGCTCCCGCACTGACAATCAGCCCCAGCATTTT. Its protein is CASSRTDNQPQHF.

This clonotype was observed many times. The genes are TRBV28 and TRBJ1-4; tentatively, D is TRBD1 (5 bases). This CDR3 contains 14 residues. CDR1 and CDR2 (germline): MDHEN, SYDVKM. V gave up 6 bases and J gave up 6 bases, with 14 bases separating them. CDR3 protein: CASSKQAGDEKLFF. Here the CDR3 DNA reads TGTGCCAGCAGCAAACAGGCGGGGGATGAAAAACTGTTTTTT.

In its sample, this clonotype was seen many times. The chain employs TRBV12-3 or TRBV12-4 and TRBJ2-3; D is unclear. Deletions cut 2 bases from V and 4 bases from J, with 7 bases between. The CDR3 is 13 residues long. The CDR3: CASSLNSPDTQYF. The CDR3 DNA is TGTGCCAGCAGTTTAAACTCACCAGATACGCAGTATTTT.

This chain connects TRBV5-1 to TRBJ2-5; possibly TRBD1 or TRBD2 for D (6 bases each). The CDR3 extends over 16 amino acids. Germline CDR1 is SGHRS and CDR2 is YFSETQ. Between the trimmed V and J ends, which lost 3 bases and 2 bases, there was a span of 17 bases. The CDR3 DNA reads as TGCGCCAGCAGCTCCAGCGGGCAGAGGGGGCAAGAGACCCAGTACTTC. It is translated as CASSSSGQRGQETQYF.

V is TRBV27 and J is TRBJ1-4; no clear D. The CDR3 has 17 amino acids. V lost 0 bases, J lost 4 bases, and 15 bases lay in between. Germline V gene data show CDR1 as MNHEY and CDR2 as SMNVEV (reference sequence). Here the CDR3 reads CASSLSSAGSINEKLFF. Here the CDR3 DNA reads TGTGCCAGCAGTTTATCGTCAGCGGGCAGTATTAATGAAAAACTGTTTTTT.

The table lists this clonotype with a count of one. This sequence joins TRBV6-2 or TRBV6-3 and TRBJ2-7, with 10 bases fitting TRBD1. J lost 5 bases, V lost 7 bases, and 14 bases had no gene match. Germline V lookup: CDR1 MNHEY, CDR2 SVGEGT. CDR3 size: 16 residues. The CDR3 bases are TGTGCCAGCATGGAGACAGGGGGCCCGGGCAGCAACGAGCAGTACTTC. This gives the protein CASMETGGPGSNEQYF.

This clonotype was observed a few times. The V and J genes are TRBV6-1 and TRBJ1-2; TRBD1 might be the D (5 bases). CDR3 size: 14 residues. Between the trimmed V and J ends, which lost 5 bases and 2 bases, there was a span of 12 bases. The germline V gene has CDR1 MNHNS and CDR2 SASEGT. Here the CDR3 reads CASSKRDLNYGYTF. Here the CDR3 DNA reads TGTGCCAGCAGTAAAAGGGACTTAAACTATGGCTACACCTTC.

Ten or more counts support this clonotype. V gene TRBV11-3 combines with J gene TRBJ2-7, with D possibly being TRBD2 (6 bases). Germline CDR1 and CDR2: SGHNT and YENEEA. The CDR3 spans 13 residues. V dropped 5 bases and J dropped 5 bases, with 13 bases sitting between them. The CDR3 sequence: CASSPGLVNEQYF. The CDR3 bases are TGTGCCAGCAGCCCGGGACTTGTCAACGAGCAGTACTTC.

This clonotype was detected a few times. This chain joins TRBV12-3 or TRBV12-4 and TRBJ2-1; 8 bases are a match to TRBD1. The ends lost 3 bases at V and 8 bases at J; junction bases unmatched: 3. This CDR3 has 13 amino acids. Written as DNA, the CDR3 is TGTGCCAGCAGTTTTGGACAGGGATATGAGCAGTTCTTC. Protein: CASSFGQGYEQFF.

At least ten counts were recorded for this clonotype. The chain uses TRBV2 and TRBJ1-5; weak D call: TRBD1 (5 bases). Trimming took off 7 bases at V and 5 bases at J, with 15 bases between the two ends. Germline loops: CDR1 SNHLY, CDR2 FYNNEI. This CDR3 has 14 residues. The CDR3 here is CASTKLGGDQPQHF. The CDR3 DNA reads TGTGCCAGCACTAAACTCGGGGGGGATCAGCCCCAGCATTTT.

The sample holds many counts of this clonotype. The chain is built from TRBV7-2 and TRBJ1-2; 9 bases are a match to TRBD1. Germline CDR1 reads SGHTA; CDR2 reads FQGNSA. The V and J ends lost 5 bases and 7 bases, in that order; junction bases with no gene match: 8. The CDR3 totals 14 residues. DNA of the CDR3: TGTGCCAGCAGCCCGCCGGACAGGGGAGTTGGCTACACCTTC. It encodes CASSPPDRGVGYTF.